Following are 32 T cell receptor beta chains from one sample sequenced in a study of CD8 T cells in ankylosing spondylitis. Antigens of these TCRs are unknown. TCRdb called the 5' RACE reads again in MiXCR, with one record for every CDR3 protein. This table holds some 800,000 distinct CDR3 sequences, about 12% found once. Study-level points and caveats: Ankylosing spondylitis blood appeared to be characterized by a TCR beta motif of several highly homologous variants.

Material for sequencing was blood, either unsorted or a sorted T cell fraction (not recorded which). All receptors derive from a male donor with ankylosing spondylitis.

This clonotype occurred a few times. The CDR3 here is CASSFRTGSYGYTF. As DNA, the CDR3 is TGTGCCAGCAGCTTTCGGACAGGGAGCTATGGCTACACCTTC. This chain joins TRBV7-9 and TRBJ1-2, with TRBD1 matching 8 bases. The CDR3 runs 14 residues. The germline CDR1 and CDR2 sequences are SEHNR and FQNEAQ (reference sequence). Trimming at V came to 3 bases and at J to 4 bases, leaving 4 bases not matched to a gene.

This clonotype has a handful of counts. The V and J genes are TRBV15 and TRBJ2-7; D not resolved. The CDR3 extends over 8 amino acids. In germline, CDR1 is LNHNV, CDR2 YYDKDF (reference sequence). CDR3 DNA sequence: TGTGAAGTGGGGGAGCAGTACTTC. Its protein product is CEVGEQYF.

The genes are TRBV6-1 and TRBJ2-7; D remains unclear. Per germline, CDR1 MNHNS and CDR2 SASEGT. This CDR3 region has 14 residues. The germline V and J ends were trimmed by 7 bases and 2 bases, with 15 bases remaining between them. Here the CDR3 reads CASNSRLDAYEQYF. The CDR3 region has the DNA TGTGCCAGCAACAGCAGACTGGATGCCTACGAGCAGTACTTC.

The chain is built from TRBV3-1 and TRBJ1-6, with TRBD1 matching over 8 bases. V was clipped by 1 base and J by 9 bases; unmatched bases: 5. The CDR3 sequence is 15 residues long. The V gene's germline CDR1 is LGHDT and CDR2 YNNKEL (reference sequence). CDR3 sequence: CASSQGTGIGSPLHF. CDR3 nucleotides: TGTGCCAGCAGCCAAGGGACAGGGATCGGTTCACCCCTCCACTTT.

This clonotype has only a few counts. The genes are TRBV29-1 and TRBJ2-1; 9 positions match TRBD2. CDR3 length: 14 residues. CDR1 is SQVTM, CDR2 ANQGSEA, per germline. With 4 bases clipped from V and 5 bases from J, the junction kept 6 bases outside the gene matches. The CDR3 here is CSVVGLARNNEQFF. CDR3 nucleotide sequence: TGCAGCGTTGTTGGACTAGCGAGAAACAATGAGCAGTTCTTC.

The chain combines TRBV15 with TRBJ2-7, with a possible D match to TRBD2 (6 bases). Trimming removed 4 bases from V and 3 bases from J, with 13 bases in between. The length of the CDR3 is 14 residues. Germline V CDR1 and CDR2: LNHNV, YYDKDF (reference sequence). The CDR3 spells CATSKEAGGYEQYF. CDR3 DNA sequence: TGTGCCACCAGCAAAGAAGCCGGGGGCTACGAGCAGTACTTC.

This clonotype was counted ten times or more. The chain combines TRBV5-6 with TRBJ1-1, with D unclear. The CDR3 consists of 14 residues. V lost 4 bases and J 5 bases, leaving 15 bases between the germline ends. The germline V gene encodes CDR1 SGHDT and CDR2 YYEEEE. CDR3 DNA: TGTGCCAGCAGCCCAGACCAACCGGGGACTGAAGCTTTCTTT. This sequence encodes CASSPDQPGTEAFF. Combining the CDR3 with reference TRBV5-6 and TRBJ1-1 gives the whole variable domain DAGVTQSPTHLIKTRGQQVTLRCSPKSGHDTVSWYQQALGQGPQFIFQYYEEEERQRGNFPDRFSGHQFPNYSSELNVNALLLGDSALYLCASSPDQPGTEAFFGQGTRLTVV.

The table lists this clonotype with a few counts. The chain combines TRBV3-1 with TRBJ1-4; D is undetermined. Trimming cost V 1 base and J 0 bases, with 9 bases left between them. The V gene's germline CDR1 is LGHDT and CDR2 YNNKEL (reference sequence). This CDR3 is 16 amino acids long. CDR3 residues: CASSQVSWTTNEKLFF. The CDR3 DNA reads as TGTGCCAGCAGCCAAGTTTCATGGACAACTAATGAAAAACTGTTTTTT.

The gene calls are TRBV4-3 and TRBJ1-1, with 7 bases that match TRBD1. This CDR3 contains 17 residues. Germline V gene lookup returns CDR1 LGHNA and CDR2 YSLEER. J lost 0 bases, V lost 3 bases, and 10 bases had no gene match. The CDR3: CASSQEPRTGMNTEAFF. CDR3 nucleotide sequence: TGCGCCAGCAGCCAGGAACCGAGGACAGGAATGAACACTGAAGCTTTCTTT.

The sample holds many counts of this clonotype. The chain couples TRBV20-1 to TRBJ2-7; D unresolved. Germline V gene data show CDR1 as DFQATT and CDR2 as SNEGSKA (reference sequence). Deletions cut 6 bases from V and 5 bases from J, with 14 bases between. The CDR3 consists of 12 residues. DNA for the CDR3: TGCAGTGCCTGGATTAAGGCGAACGAGCAGTACTTC. Its protein product is CSAWIKANEQYF.

CDR3 sequence (DNA): TGCGCCAGCAGCTTGTCTGGGGACGGCTACAATGAGCAGTTCTTC. It translates to CASSLSGDGYNEQFF. The rearrangement uses TRBV5-1 and TRBJ2-1; the D call may be TRBD1 or TRBD2 (5 bases each). This CDR3 is built from 15 residues. The ends were cut back, 1 base at V and 3 bases at J, with 11 bases in the middle. The germline CDR1 and CDR2 sequences are SGHRS and YFSETQ. The full variable domain, with the rest looked up from reference TRBV5-1 and TRBJ2-1, is KAGVTQTPRYLIKTRGQQVTLSCSPISGHRSVSWYQQTPGQGLQFLFEYFSETQRNKGNFPGRFSGRQFSNSRSEMNVSTLELGDSALYLCASSLSGDGYNEQFFGPGTRLTVL.

This clonotype was observed many times. The J gene is TRBJ1-3, the V gene TRBV29-1; no clear D. Germline CDR1 is SQVTM and CDR2 is ANQGSEA. Trimming pared 3 bases from V and 0 bases from J, leaving 12 bases between. This CDR3 contains 15 residues. Here the CDR3 DNA reads TGCAGCGTTGATGTTCGGGGATCCTCTGGAAACACCATATATTTT. Protein: CSVDVRGSSGNTIYF.

The V call is TRBV6-5, the J call TRBJ2-2, with D perhaps matching TRBD2 (5 bases). The germline gives CDR1 MNHEY, CDR2 SVGAGI. This CDR3 is built from 14 residues. V lost 2 bases and J 5 bases, leaving 9 bases between the germline ends. Here the CDR3 DNA reads TGTGCCAGCAGTTACGTAGCGCTAACCGGGGAGCTGTTTTTT. Protein: CASSYVALTGELFF.

This clonotype was detected only a few times. This chain joins TRBV5-1 and TRBJ2-2; 7 nucleotides agree with TRBD2. Losses at the gene ends were 1 base for V and 3 bases for J; bases not matched to a gene: 3. There are 15 residues in the CDR3. Germline values: CDR1 SGHRS, CDR2 YFSETQ. CDR3 amino acids: CASSLPGRDTGELFF. CDR3 nucleotides: TGCGCCAGCAGCTTGCCAGGGAGGGACACCGGGGAGCTGTTTTTT. The full variable domain, rest sourced from reference TRBV5-1 and TRBJ2-2, is KAGVTQTPRYLIKTRGQQVTLSCSPISGHRSVSWYQQTPGQGLQFLFEYFSETQRNKGNFPGRFSGRQFSNSRSEMNVSTLELGDSALYLCASSLPGRDTGELFFGEGSRLTVL.

This clonotype was detected ten times or more. The chain recombines TRBV20-1 with TRBJ1-2, with 7 bases lining up with TRBD1. Germline V CDR1 and CDR2: DFQATT, SNEGSKA (reference sequence). Trimming took 4 bases from V and 1 from J; bases not matched to a gene: 6. The CDR3 covers 14 residues. CDR3 DNA: TGCAGTGCTACTAGGGACAGACTTAACTATGGCTACACCTTC. Translation: CSATRDRLNYGYTF.

The J gene is TRBJ1-1, the V gene TRBV5-1; D may be TRBD1 (5 bases). The germline V gene has CDR1 SGHRS and CDR2 YFSETQ. The CDR3 consists of 16 residues. V was cut by 0 bases and J by 10 bases, with 22 bases left in between. This chain's CDR3 is CASSLGLTAGGRRAFF. In nucleotides, the CDR3 is TGCGCCAGCAGCTTGGGCTTGACAGCCGGCGGTCGGCGAGCTTTCTTT.

This sequence joins TRBV6-2 or TRBV6-3 and TRBJ1-2; D unresolved. Germline CDR1 reads MNHEY; CDR2 reads SVGEGT. V was clipped by 2 bases and J by 8 bases, with 15 bases between them. The CDR3 is 14 residues long. The CDR3 bases are TGTGCCAGCAGTTACCGTGCGGACGCCGACGGCTACACCTTC. Its translation is CASSYRADADGYTF.

The CDR3 loop is CASGRAILGGNQPQHF. DNA of the CDR3: TGTGCTAGTGGCCGGGCGATTTTGGGGGGTAATCAGCCCCAGCATTTT. The chain carries TRBV12-5 and TRBJ1-5, with D perhaps matching TRBD1 (5 bases). The length of the CDR3 is 16 residues. Trimming took 6 bases from V and 4 from J, leaving 19 bases between them. In germline, CDR1 is LGHNT, CDR2 FRNRAP.

The table lists this clonotype with many counts. The chain couples TRBV7-2 to TRBJ2-7; tentatively, D is TRBD1 (6 bases). V was pared by 7 bases and J by 3 bases, with 22 bases between. The CDR3 is made up of 16 amino acids. CDR1 and CDR2 (germline): SGHTA, FQGNSA. The CDR3 region has the DNA TGTGCCAGCACTCGGAGAGGGGGTAGCGCGGTCTACGAGCAGTACTTC. Protein product: CASTRRGGSAVYEQYF.

This clonotype was seen more than once but under ten times. This chain connects TRBV5-1 to TRBJ2-3; 10 bases fit TRBD1. Per germline, CDR1 SGHRS and CDR2 YFSETQ. The CDR3 spans 14 residues. The trim removed 3 bases at V and 9 bases at J, leaving 7 bases unmatched. As DNA, the CDR3 is TGCGCCAGCAGCTCCACCCCGGGACAGGGGACGCAGTATTTT. Its translation is CASSSTPGQGTQYF.

The chain uses TRBV9 and TRBJ2-6; D is undetermined. The CDR3 has 15 residues. CDR1 is SGDLS, CDR2 YYNGEE, per germline. Trimming removed 1 base from V and 0 bases from J, with 5 bases in between. The DNA of the CDR3 is TGTGCCAGCAGCGTATTGACCTCTGGGGCCAACGTCCTGACTTTC. This translates into CASSVLTSGANVLTF. Complete variable domain (other parts from reference TRBV9 and TRBJ2-6): DSGVTQTPKHLITATGQRVTLRCSPRSGDLSVYWYQQSLDQGLQFLIQYYNGEERAKGNILERFSAQQFPDLHSELNLSSLELGDSALYFCASSVLTSGANVLTFGAGSRLTVL.

The sample holds a few counts of this clonotype. This chain connects TRBV27 to TRBJ2-2; D not resolved. The CDR3 contains 13 residues. Trimming removed 5 bases from V and 7 bases from J, with 11 bases in between. From germline, CDR1 is MNHEY and CDR2 SMNVEV (reference sequence). As DNA, the CDR3 is TGTGCCAGCAGTCGCTCCCGTAACGGGGAGCTGTTTTTT. This gives the protein CASSRSRNGELFF.

Details on this clonotype: A single base separates this from a much larger clone, so it may be a read error. The chain is built from TRBV5-1 and TRBJ2-1; D is uncertain. Deletions cut 0 bases from V and 3 bases from J, with 7 bases between. CDR1 is SGHRS and CDR2 is YFSETQ in the germline V gene. This CDR3 has 14 residues. For the CDR3, the DNA is TGCGCCAGCAGCTTGGGAGCAATCTACAATGAGCAGTTCTTC. Its protein product is CASSLGAIYNEQFF.

The J gene is TRBJ2-5, the V gene TRBV20-1; D gene ambiguous. In germline, CDR1 is DFQATT, CDR2 SNEGSKA (reference sequence). With 3 bases removed from V and 1 base from J, the gap between germline ends came to 9 bases. The CDR3 is 13 residues long. CDR3 nucleotides: TGCAGTGCTAGCCACTTTCTCCAAGAGACCCAGTACTTC. Protein product: CSASHFLQETQYF.

This sequence joins TRBV20-1 and TRBJ2-7; possible D gene TRBD2, 5 bases. The length of the CDR3 is 14 residues. V lost 6 bases and J lost 5, with 20 bases in between. Germline CDR1 DFQATT, CDR2 SNEGSKA (reference sequence). The CDR3 bases are TGCAGTGCCGTCGCCCCCCGTTACGGGAACGAGCAGTACTTC. It translates to CSAVAPRYGNEQYF.

The table lists this clonotype with a few counts. The chain combines TRBV25-1 with TRBJ2-3; tentatively, D is TRBD1 or TRBD2 (5 bases each). V shed 4 bases and J shed 2 bases, with 13 bases lying between them. Germline values: CDR1 MGHDK, CDR2 SYGVNS. CDR3 size: 15 residues. In nucleotides, the CDR3 is TGTGCCAGCAGTGTAACGGGACGCTCCACAGATACGCAGTATTTT. It codes for CASSVTGRSTDTQYF.

J is TRBJ2-5 and V is TRBV6-5, with no clear D. The CDR3 is made up of 16 amino acids. Germline values: CDR1 MNHEY, CDR2 SVGAGI. Trimming cost V 0 bases and J 3 bases, with 14 bases left between them. The CDR3 DNA sequence: TGTGCCAGCAGTTACTCGAGTTCGGGTAGTAAAGAGACCCAGTACTTC. Translated, it gives CASSYSSSGSKETQYF.

This clonotype was seen more than once but under ten times. CDR3 sequence (DNA): TGTGCCAGCAGCTTGTCTGGAGCCCCGGAGACCCAGTACTTC. It codes for CASSLSGAPETQYF. This rearrangement joins TRBV5-6 to TRBJ2-5; D call uncertain. The CDR3 is 14 residues long. The V and J ends lost 1 base and 5 bases respectively, with 12 bases between them. Germline V lookup: CDR1 SGHDT, CDR2 YYEEEE.

The chain joins TRBV12-5 to TRBJ2-7; D possibly uses TRBD1 or TRBD2 (5 bases each). V gave up 2 bases and J gave up 0 bases, with 11 bases separating them. CDR3 length: 15 residues. Germline V gives CDR1 LGHNT, CDR2 FRNRAP. The CDR3 coding sequence is TGTGCTAGTGGTTTGTGGGGACCCAACTCCTACGAGCAGTACTTC. Its translation: CASGLWGPNSYEQYF.

This clonotype showed up many times. CDR3 loop: CASRDGDEKLFF. The DNA of the CDR3 is TGCGCCAGCCGGGACGGCGATGAAAAACTGTTTTTT. This chain uses TRBV10-2 with TRBJ1-4; TRBD1 might be the D (5 bases). Trimming removed 8 bases from V and 6 bases from J, with 10 bases in between. This CDR3 region has 12 residues. Germline V gives CDR1 WSHSY, CDR2 SAAADI.

The gene calls are TRBV6-2 or TRBV6-3 and TRBJ1-2; D is uncertain. The CDR3 extends over 12 amino acids. CDR1 MNHEY and CDR2 SVGEGT come from the germline V gene. Trimming removed 2 bases at V and 7 bases at J, with 8 bases between. The CDR3 spells CASSYQVSGYTF. In nucleotides, the CDR3 is TGTGCCAGCAGTTACCAGGTCTCTGGCTACACCTTC.

This clonotype showed up many times. The DNA of the CDR3 is TGTGCCAGCAGCCAAGATCGGGGCGACTATGGCTACACCTTC. Translation gives CASSQDRGDYGYTF. The rearrangement joins TRBV4-2 to TRBJ1-2; D might be TRBD1 (5 bases). Trimming left V 0 bases short and J 3 bases short, with 8 bases between. Germline V gene data show CDR1 as LGHNA and CDR2 as YNFKEQ. CDR3 length equals 14 residues.